These 8 T cell receptor beta chains were sequenced from one sample in a study of identical twins. MiXCR, applied by TCRdb to the 5' RACE reads, yields one record per CDR3 protein. The sample lists hundreds of thousands of distinct CDR3 sequences; about 20% were seen once. The same specimen was also included in a second study, on T cells expressing NK-cell markers.

The specimen sequenced was PBMCs. These receptors originate from a young woman in good health.

The chain links TRBV7-2 to TRBJ2-2, with 7 bases aligning to TRBD2. J lost 8 bases, V lost 5 bases, and 14 bases had no gene match. There are 16 residues in the CDR3. Germline lookup yields CDR1 SGHTA and CDR2 FQGNSA. For the CDR3, the DNA is TGTGCCAGCAGCAACATAGCGGGCAGGGCTAGGGGGGAGCTGTTTTTT. Translation: CASSNIAGRARGELFF.

This chain uses TRBV6-5 with TRBJ2-7; 8 bases agree with TRBD1. CDR3 length equals 16 residues. V gave up 2 bases and J gave up 5 bases; unmatched junction bases: 11. Germline-derived CDR1 and CDR2 are MNHEY and SVGAGI. The CDR3 here is CASSYVLGGQGHEQYF. The CDR3 coding sequence is TGTGCCAGCAGTTACGTACTCGGTGGACAGGGCCACGAGCAGTACTTC.

The chain uses TRBV12-3 or TRBV12-4 and TRBJ2-1; no firm D call. V gave up 4 bases and J gave up 16 bases, with 14 bases separating them. CDR3 size: 11 residues. The CDR3 sequence: CASSSLGSSFF. As DNA, the CDR3 is TGTGCCAGCAGTTCACTGGGGTCGTCATTCTTC.

A word on this clonotype: No conserved phenylalanine or tryptophan ends this CDR3, so it is likely a read error. Because the CDR3's place on the DNA is in doubt, the DNA is left out and the CDR3 is given as listed by TCRdb. V gene TRBV7-3 combines with J gene TRBJ1-2. Germline V gene data show CDR1 as SGHTA and CDR2 as FQGTGA. The CDR3 is 13 residues long, counting both termini. CDR3 loop: CASSLTVDEDLQL.

Ten or more counts support this clonotype. CDR3 region: CSPTRRDRGPFSSYEQYF. In nucleotides, the CDR3 is TGCAGCCCCACACGCCGGGACAGGGGGCCCTTTAGCTCCTACGAGCAGTACTTC. The V call is TRBV20-1, the J call TRBJ2-7; 12 bases are shared with TRBD1. The CDR3 has 18 residues. CDR1 is DFQATT and CDR2 is SNEGSKA in the germline V gene (reference sequence).

The rearrangement links TRBV2 to TRBJ2-7; D remains unclear. This CDR3 spans 12 amino acids. Germline V gene data show CDR1 as SNHLY and CDR2 as FYNNEI. V shed 6 bases and J shed 4 bases, with 10 bases lying between them. The CDR3 loop is CASSVERYEQYF. CDR3 bases: TGTGCCAGCAGCGTTGAGAGGTACGAGCAGTACTTC. Variable domain in full (rest from reference TRBV2 and TRBJ2-7): EPEVTQTPSHQVTQMGQEVILRCVPISNHLYFYWYRQILGQKVEFLVSFYNNEISEKSEIFDDQFSVERPDGSNFTLKIRSTKLEDSAMYFCASSVERYEQYFGPGTRLTVT.

The chain uses TRBV9 and TRBJ2-1; no clear D. V lost 1 base, J lost 9 bases, and 11 bases lay in between. This CDR3 region has 13 residues. The V gene's germline CDR1 is SGDLS and CDR2 YYNGEE. CDR3 residues: CASSVQEGVEQFF. CDR3 sequence (DNA): TGTGCCAGCAGCGTACAAGAAGGAGTTGAGCAGTTCTTC.

This clonotype was seen many times. The V call is TRBV6-1, the J call TRBJ1-1, with D possibly TRBD1 on 6 matching bases. V was shortened by 5 bases and J by 0 bases, with 10 bases between the two germline ends. Germline assignment: CDR1 MNHNS and CDR2 SASEGT. CDR3 length equals 14 residues. The CDR3 loop is CASSTGILNTEAFF. The CDR3 bases are TGTGCCAGCAGTACAGGGATTCTGAACACTGAAGCTTTCTTT.